Below are 6 T cell receptor beta chains sequenced from a single sample in a study of shared clonotypes between healthy human individuals. Produced via immunoSEQ multiplex PCR; TCRdb's table is partial and in-frame only. The sample yields around 750,000 clones, roughly 70% seen once. The source material was memory CD4+ T cells sorted from blood. The subset denotes: CD45RA-negative fraction. The receptors here all came from a woman in her twenties or thirties in good health.

V usage is TRBV10-3 and J usage is TRBJ2-5; no definite D call. The assigned J gene may be wrong: the sequence end matches TRBJ2-7 better. This CDR3 spans 15 amino acids. Germline-derived CDR1 and CDR2 are ENHRY and SYGVKD. CDR3 sequence reads: CAISESWDPPSEQYF. The CDR3 nucleotides read TGTGCCATCAGTGAGTCTTGGGATCCCCCCTCCGAGCAGTACTTC.

CDR3 region: CASSQDRAAGEETQYF. Here the CDR3 DNA reads TGCGCCAGCAGCCAAGATCGGGCAGCGGGAGAGGAGACCCAGTACTTC. This chain joins TRBV4-1 and TRBJ2-5, with 8 bases aligning to TRBD2. J was trimmed by 5 bases and V by 0 bases; bases with no gene match: 8. Germline lookup yields CDR1 MGHRA and CDR2 YSYEKL. This CDR3 region has 16 residues.

The V call is TRBV5-1, the J call TRBJ2-5; maybe TRBD1 (6 bases). V was pared by 4 bases and J by 9 bases, with 28 bases between. Germline loops: CDR1 SGHRS, CDR2 YFSETQ. The CDR3 sequence is 17 residues long. The CDR3 sequence is CASSQDVTGPTSESQYF. As DNA, the CDR3 is TGCGCCAGCAGCCAAGACGTTACAGGGCCCACCTCGGAGTCCCAGTACTTC. The whole variable domain, filled in from reference TRBV5-1 and TRBJ2-5, reads KAGVTQTPRYLIKTRGQQVTLSCSPISGHRSVSWYQQTPGQGLQFLFEYFSETQRNKGNFPGRFSGRQFSNSRSEMNVSTLELGDSALYLCASSQDVTGPTSESQYFGPGTRLLVL.

Concerning this clone: A read error may produce the germline difference seen at one junction end. V usage is TRBV28 and J usage is TRBJ2-4, with TRBD1 identical over 9 bases. This CDR3 spans 13 amino acids. From germline, CDR1 is MDHEN and CDR2 SYDVKM. Here the CDR3 DNA reads TGTGCCAGCAGTGAGGGACAGGGTGGTTGTGCGGACTTC. Protein sequence: CASSEGQGGCADF. Based on the CDR3 plus reference TRBV28 and TRBJ2-4, the full variable domain is DVKVTQSSRYLVKRTGEKVFLECVQDMDHENMFWYRQDPGLGLRLIYFSYDVKMKEKGDIPEGYSVSREKKERFSLILESASTNQTSMYLCASSEGQGGCADFGAGTRLSVL.

The chain links TRBV6-1 to TRBJ1-1, with no clear D. Germline V gene lookup returns CDR1 MNHNS and CDR2 SASEGT. This CDR3 contains 11 residues. V was pared by 5 bases and J by 9 bases, with 10 bases between. CDR3 residues: CASSSRIKAFF. CDR3 coding DNA: TGTGCCAGCAGTTCTCGGATAAAAGCTTTCTTT.

The chain combines TRBV7-8 with TRBJ1-1, with TRBD1 as a possible D gene (5 bases). V was pared by 5 bases and J by 4 bases, with 14 bases between. This CDR3 region has 14 residues. The germline gives CDR1 SGHVS, CDR2 FQNEAQ. CDR3 sequence reads: CASSLDGGGTEAFF. CDR3 sequence (DNA): TGTGCCAGCAGCCTGGATGGGGGTGGCACTGAAGCTTTCTTT. The full variable domain, rest sourced from reference TRBV7-8 and TRBJ1-1, is GAGVSQSPRYKVAKRGQDVALRCDPISGHVSLFWYQQALGQGPEFLTYFQNEAQLDKSGLPSDRFFAERPEGSVSTLKIQRTQQEDSAVYLCASSLDGGGTEAFFGQGTRLTVV.